Listed here are 14 T cell receptor beta chains from one sample, sequenced in a study of shared clonotypes between healthy human individuals. Assay used: immunoSEQ multiplex PCR; TCRdb lists only in-frame clones, some missing. The sample holds 2 million to 2.5 million clones, approximately 95% seen once. CD45RO-negative, CCR7-positively selected cells formed the naive CD8 fraction, excluding terminally differentiated effector memory CD45RA+ cells. The specimen sequenced was naive CD8+ T cells sorted from blood. These receptors came from a man aged 18 to 29 in good health.

The chain employs TRBV19 and TRBJ2-7; possibly TRBD1 for D (6 bases). V was trimmed by 3 bases and J by 5 bases, leaving 17 bases between them. CDR1 and CDR2 from the germline V gene are LNHDA and SQIVND (reference sequence). CDR3 size: 15 residues. CDR3 DNA: TGTGCCAGTAGTATGTCACAGGGTCTAGCCGACGAGCAGTACTTC. Its translation: CASSMSQGLADEQYF. Full variable domain (outside the CDR3, taken from reference TRBV19 and TRBJ2-7): DGGITQSPKYLFRKEGQNVTLSCEQNLNHDAMYWYRQDPGQGLRLIYYSQIVNDFQKGDIAEGYSVSREKKESFPLTVTSAQKNPTAFYLCASSMSQGLADEQYFGPGTRLTVT.

This chain uses TRBV27 with TRBJ2-3, with 7 positions matching TRBD2. Germline-derived CDR1 and CDR2 are MNHEY and SMNVEV (reference sequence). The CDR3 runs to 16 residues. With 6 bases clipped from V and 4 bases from J, the junction kept 13 bases outside the gene matches. This CDR3 reads CASSSLFGGGPDTQYF. The CDR3 coding sequence is TGTGCCAGCAGCAGTTTATTCGGCGGGGGTCCAGATACGCAGTATTTT.

This chain links TRBV11-2 with TRBJ1-1; D is unclear. This CDR3 region has 15 residues. The V gene lost 4 bases and the J gene lost 5 bases, with 17 bases spanning the gap. The germline V gene has CDR1 SGHAT and CDR2 FQNNGV. DNA of the CDR3: TGTGCCAGCAGCTATTTGGCCAGCCCCGGGACTGAAGCTTTCTTT. Its protein product is CASSYLASPGTEAFF.

On this clone itself: Other DNA sequences within the sample encode an identical CDR3. The V call is TRBV7-9, the J call TRBJ1-5, with 8 positions matching TRBD1. The CDR3 consists of 15 residues. The J segment lost 3 bases and the V segment lost 2 bases, leaving 3 bases of the junction unmatched. The germline gives CDR1 SEHNR, CDR2 FQNEAQ (reference sequence). The CDR3 DNA sequence: TGTGCCAGCAGCTTATCGACAGGGGACAATCAGCCCCAGCATTTT. As protein: CASSLSTGDNQPQHF.

For the CDR3, the DNA is TGTGCCAGCAGTTACTCCGAGCGGGATAGCACAGATACGCAGTATTTT. Its protein product is CASSYSERDSTDTQYF. The J gene is TRBJ2-3, the V gene TRBV6-5, with TRBD2 matching over 7 bases. The CDR3 is 16 amino acids. The J segment lost 0 bases and the V segment lost 0 bases, leaving 3 bases of the junction unmatched. Germline values: CDR1 MNHEY, CDR2 SVGAGI.

The chain links TRBV4-1 to TRBJ2-7, with D possibly matching TRBD1 (6 bases). Germline values: CDR1 MGHRA, CDR2 YSYEKL. The ends were cut back, 5 bases at V and 2 bases at J, with 13 bases in the middle. The CDR3 sequence is 14 residues long. The DNA for the CDR3 is TGCGCCAGCAGCGCAACAGGGCAGGCCTACGAGCAGTACTTC. It encodes CASSATGQAYEQYF.

This chain joins TRBV5-1 and TRBJ2-7; 9 nucleotides match TRBD1. The J segment lost 0 bases and the V segment lost 5 bases, leaving 9 bases of the junction unmatched. Germline CDR1 is SGHRS and CDR2 is YFSETQ. The CDR3 covers 16 residues. The CDR3 region has the DNA TGCGCCAGCAGTCAGGTGGGGACAGGGCCCTCCTACGAGCAGTACTTC. Translation gives CASSQVGTGPSYEQYF. Combining the CDR3 with reference TRBV5-1 and TRBJ2-7 gives the whole variable domain KAGVTQTPRYLIKTRGQQVTLSCSPISGHRSVSWYQQTPGQGLQFLFEYFSETQRNKGNFPGRFSGRQFSNSRSEMNVSTLELGDSALYLCASSQVGTGPSYEQYFGPGTRLTVT.

This clone was found once. The chain uses TRBV28 and TRBJ2-2; the match to TRBD2 covers 9 bases. The V gene end was trimmed by 5 bases and the J gene end by 1 base; junction bases not matched to a gene: 14. Germline V gene lookup returns CDR1 MDHEN and CDR2 SYDVKM. CDR3 size: 19 residues. The CDR3 loop reads CASSGPSGGPILNTGELFF. CDR3 bases: TGTGCCAGCAGTGGCCCGAGCGGGGGGCCTATATTGAACACCGGGGAGCTGTTTTTT.

The chain carries TRBV4-1 and TRBJ2-3, with 7 positions matching TRBD2. V was pared by 1 base and J by 5 bases, with 6 bases of the junction left unmatched. Looked up from germline, CDR1 is MGHRA and CDR2 is YSYEKL. This CDR3 is 15 amino acids long. This CDR3 is CASSQGGGSLDTQYF. CDR3 DNA: TGCGCCAGCAGCCAAGGCGGCGGGAGTTTAGATACGCAGTATTTT.

The chain combines TRBV5-1 with TRBJ1-2, with D possibly matching TRBD1 (6 bases). V gave up 0 bases and J gave up 6 bases, with 9 bases separating them. The length of the CDR3 is 13 residues. Germline assignment: CDR1 SGHRS and CDR2 YFSETQ. In DNA form, the CDR3 reads TGCGCCAGCAGCTTGGCAGGGGAGGATGGCTACACCTTC. Its protein product is CASSLAGEDGYTF. Together with reference TRBV5-1 and TRBJ1-2, the CDR3 gives the full variable domain: KAGVTQTPRYLIKTRGQQVTLSCSPISGHRSVSWYQQTPGQGLQFLFEYFSETQRNKGNFPGRFSGRQFSNSRSEMNVSTLELGDSALYLCASSLAGEDGYTFGSGTRLTVV.

This clone was counted a single time. The chain links TRBV7-2 to TRBJ2-7, with a possible D match to TRBD1 (6 bases). Per germline, CDR1 SGHTA and CDR2 FQGNSA. The CDR3 contains 14 residues. V lost 3 bases to trimming and J lost 1 base, with 10 bases between them. The DNA for the CDR3 is TGTGCCAGCAGCTTCTATCAGGGGTCCTACGAGCAGTACTTC. It translates to CASSFYQGSYEQYF.

This clone appeared a single time. The chain recombines TRBV6-6 with TRBJ1-1; no reliable D call. The CDR3 has 16 amino acids. The V and J ends lost 0 bases and 4 bases respectively, with 15 bases between them. In germline, CDR1 is MNHNY, CDR2 SVGAGI (reference sequence). CDR3 region: CASSYSIERASTEAFF. The CDR3 nucleotides read TGTGCCAGCAGTTACTCGATTGAGAGGGCGAGCACTGAAGCTTTCTTT.

V is TRBV11-2 and J is TRBJ2-7; 7 nucleotides line up with TRBD1. Losses at the gene ends were 2 bases for V and 2 bases for J; bases not matched to a gene: 3. Germline loops: CDR1 SGHAT, CDR2 FQNNGV. The CDR3 totals 14 residues. The CDR3 DNA sequence: TGTGCCAGCAGCTTAACCGGGACAGCCTACGAGCAGTACTTC. It translates to CASSLTGTAYEQYF.

The chain recombines TRBV19 with TRBJ2-1, with D perhaps given as TRBD1 or TRBD2 (5 bases each). CDR1 and CDR2 from the germline V gene are LNHDA and SQIVND (reference sequence). The CDR3 runs 15 residues. Trimming took off 7 bases at V and 4 bases at J, with 17 bases between the two ends. CDR3 sequence: CASKVGAGSYNEQFF. The CDR3 DNA is TGTGCCAGTAAGGTGGGTGCAGGGAGTTACAATGAGCAGTTCTTC.